These T cell receptor beta chains were read from a single sample in a study of control samples from healthy donors and cancer patients. Libraries were prepared by immunoSEQ multiplex PCR; TCRdb keeps only in-frame clonotypes and omits some of them. Found here are over 100,000 clones, roughly 90% of them singletons; the top ten hold over 2%. Specimen: blood. These TCRs come from a woman between 50 and 59 years old in good health. CDR3s include the opening cysteine and the closing phenylalanine or tryptophan. A D gene is named only where the DNA matches it firmly. Not all rows give a size; the values are once, few, many and, for expanded clones, a class.

d_gene | j_gene | abundance | v_gene | CDR3nt | CDR3aa
. | TRBJ1-1 | once | TRBV6-5 | TGTGCCAGCAGTCGGATAAACACTGAAGCTTTCTTT | CASSRINTEAFF
. | TRBJ1-6 | . | TRBV12-3/TRBV12-4 | TGTGCCAGCAGTTTTGGGACCAATTCACCCCTCCACTTT | CASSFGTNSPLHF
TRBD1 | TRBJ2-5 | . | TRBV5-1 | TGCGCCAGCAGCTTATCGACAGGGGTACAAGAGACCCAGTACTTC | CASSLSTGVQETQYF
. | TRBJ2-7 | . | TRBV12-3/TRBV12-4 | TGTGCCAGCAGCAACTCCTACGAGCAGTACTTC | CASSNSYEQYF
. | TRBJ1-1 | . | TRBV5-1 | TGCGCCAGCAGCCCCCGTTCGGGGGGCAGGACTGAAGCTTTCTTT | CASSPRSGGRTEAFF
. | TRBJ2-7 | . | TRBV28 | TGTGCCGCACAGGGCGTTGACCCCGACTACGAGCAGTACTTC | CAAQGVDPDYEQYF
. | TRBJ1-1 | . | TRBV4-1 | TGCGCCAGCAGCCAAGAAGGGGTTTATGCAGCTTTCTTT | CASSQEGVYAAFF
. | TRBJ2-7 | . | TRBV3-1/TRBV3-2 | TGTGCCAGCAGCCCAAGAACAGGGCCCTCCTACGAGCAGTACTTC | CASSPRTGPSYEQYF
TRBD1 | TRBJ2-7 | . | TRBV12-3/TRBV12-4 | TGTGCCACCAGACAGGGAACCTACGAGCAGTACTTC | CATRQGTYEQYF
. | TRBJ1-1 | many | TRBV11-1 | TGTGCCAGCAGCTTAGCGGCTTTGCCCACTGAAGCTTTCTTT | CASSLAALPTEAFF
. | TRBJ2-5 | once | TRBV18 | TGTGCCAGCTCACGTGAGTGGGGAGGAGAAGAGACCCAGTACTTC | CASSREWGGEETQYF
. | TRBJ2-7 | . | TRBV5-1 | TGCGCCAGCAGCTTTACCTCGGCCGCAGGGGAGCAGTACTTC | CASSFTSAAGEQYF
TRBD1 | TRBJ1-2 | . | TRBV5-6 | TGTGCCAGCAGCTTAACTGACAGGGGTAACTATGGCTACACCTTC | CASSLTDRGNYGYTF
. | TRBJ2-1 | . | TRBV5-1 | TGCGCCAGCAGGCAAAGGGGGCTGCGCGGGAGTGAGTATGAGCAGTTCTTC | CASRQRGLRGSEYEQFF
TRBD1 | TRBJ1-2 | . | TRBV15 | TGTGCCACCGGACAGGATGGTAATCATGGCTACACCTTC | CATGQDGNHGYTF
TRBD1 | TRBJ2-3 | . | TRBV28 | TGTGCCAGCAGTTTATGGGGACAGGGTGCCGATACGCAGTATTTT | CASSLWGQGADTQYF
. | TRBJ1-1 | . | TRBV7-2 | TGTGCCAGCAGCTTTTGGGGTCCGAACACTGAAGCTTTCTTT | CASSFWGPNTEAFF
. | TRBJ1-2 | . | TRBV19 | TGTGCCAGTAGTATCCAGGGACGAACCTATGGCTACACCTTC | CASSIQGRTYGYTF
TRBD2 | TRBJ2-3 | . | TRBV7-8 | TGTGCCAGCAGCTTAGTCGGGGGGGCTTTTGCAGATACGCAGTATTTT | CASSLVGGAFADTQYF
. | TRBJ1-5 | . | TRBV18 | TGTGCCAGCTCACCGAATGGGAACAGCAATCAGCCCCAGCATTTT | CASSPNGNSNQPQHF
. | TRBJ1-5 | . | TRBV30 | TGTGCCTGGAGTGTAGATGGGGGGTCCAATCAGCCCCAGCATTTT | CAWSVDGGSNQPQHF
. | TRBJ1-3 | few | TRBV7-9 | TGTGCCAGCAGTTCCGGGAACTCTGGAAACACCATATATTTT | CASSSGNSGNTIYF
. | TRBJ1-6 | . | TRBV9 | TGTGCCAGCAGCCCTCGGGCAAGCCCCCGAAATTCACCCCTCCACTTT | CASSPRASPRNSPLHF
. | TRBJ1-6 | . | TRBV3-1/TRBV3-2 | TGTGCCAGCAGCCAAGCCGATAATTCACCCCTCCACTTT | CASSQADNSPLHF
. | TRBJ2-1 | . | TRBV2 | TGTGCCAGCAGATTTACGAGCTCCTACAATGAGCAGTTCTTC | CASRFTSSYNEQFF
. | TRBJ2-2 | . | TRBV5-1 | TGCGCCAGCAGTCTTTATGACAAGGACACCGGGGAGCTGTTTTTT | CASSLYDKDTGELFF
TRBD1 | TRBJ2-3 | . | TRBV5-8 | TGTGCCAGCACGGGGACAGGGAGAGATACGCAGTATTTT | CASTGTGRDTQYF
TRBD1 | TRBJ1-4 | . | TRBV15 | TGTGCCACCAGCGGAGGGACAGGGTCGGCAACTAATGAAAAACTGTTTTTT | CATSGGTGSATNEKLFF
. | TRBJ2-7 | . | TRBV3-1/TRBV3-2 | TGTGCCAGCAGCCAAGATACGGGTAGGGGCGAGCAGTACTTC | CASSQDTGRGEQYF
TRBD1 | TRBJ1-3 | few | TRBV6-5 | TGTGCCAGCAGTAACGACAGGGGTTCTGGAAACACCATATATTTT | CASSNDRGSGNTIYF
. | TRBJ2-3 | . | TRBV29-1 | TGCAGCGTTCGCGGGGGGCACAGGGGCCCAGATACGCAGTATTTT | CSVRGGHRGPDTQYF
TRBD2 | TRBJ2-7 | . | TRBV10-1 | TGCGCCAGCAGTCCTCTAGCGGGAGGAGGGGAGCAGTACTTC | CASSPLAGGGEQYF
TRBD2 | TRBJ2-7 | . | TRBV5-1 | TGCGCCAGCAGCTCCCCCGGGACTAGCGGGAGGGGGTCCTACGAGCAGTACTTC | CASSSPGTSGRGSYEQYF
. | TRBJ2-7 | . | TRBV19 | TGTGCCAGTAGTATTGGTTCCTCCTACGAGCAGTACTTC | CASSIGSSYEQYF
. | TRBJ1-5 | . | TRBV28 | TGTGCCAGCAGTTTATCTATAGCAGTTCCCCAGCATTTT | CASSLSIAVPQHF
TRBD2 | TRBJ2-3 | once | TRBV28 | TGTGCCAGCAGTCTTCCGGGACTAGCGGGAGCGGATACGCAGTATTTT | CASSLPGLAGADTQYF
. | TRBJ1-2 | . | TRBV18 | TGTGCCAGCTCACCAGGGGAGGCCCGGCACTACACCTTC | CASSPGEARHYTF
. | TRBJ2-7 | . | TRBV5-6 | TGTGCCAGCAGCCCTACCTACGAGCAGTACTTC | CASSPTYEQYF
. | TRBJ2-5 | . | TRBV19 | TGTGCCAGTGCCCCCCGCGGTCGGGAGAAGGGAGAGACCCAGTACTTC | CASAPRGREKGETQYF
TRBD2 | TRBJ2-7 | . | TRBV5-1 | TGCGCCAGCAGCCAGGGACTAGGGCCCTACGAGCAGTACTTC | CASSQGLGPYEQYF
. | TRBJ2-1 | . | TRBV5-1 | TGCGCCAGCAGCTTACTAGGGAGTGAGCAGTTCTTC | CASSLLGSEQFF
. | TRBJ1-4 | few | TRBV7-9 | TGTGCCAGCAGCAATCCTATGGGGGGGCTTGAAAAACTGTTTTTT | CASSNPMGGLEKLFF
. | TRBJ1-6 | . | TRBV2 | TGTGCCAGCAGTTCGACAGATACTAATTCACCCCTCCACTTT | CASSSTDTNSPLHF
TRBD2 | TRBJ2-3 | . | TRBV11-2 | TGTGCCAGCAGCCGATACGGACTAGCGGACACAGATACGCAGTATTTT | CASSRYGLADTDTQYF
TRBD2 | TRBJ2-7 | . | TRBV9 | TGTGCCAGCACCCGACTAGCGGGAGACGAGCAGTACTTC | CASTRLAGDEQYF
. | TRBJ1-2 | few | TRBV12-3/TRBV12-4 | TGTGCCAGCAGTTCAGGGTCAAACTATGGCTACACCTTC | CASSSGSNYGYTF
TRBD1 | TRBJ1-2 | . | TRBV6-5 | TGTGCCAGCAGCCGAGCGGGGACAGGGTCGCAGGGCTACACCTTC | CASSRAGTGSQGYTF
TRBD1 | TRBJ1-2 | few | TRBV12-3/TRBV12-4 | TGTGCCAGCAGACATACAGGGGGCGGCTACACCTTC | CASRHTGGGYTF
. | TRBJ1-1 | . | TRBV20-1 | TGCAGTGCTAGTCTTTCGGGCAGGGGAAGCCCTGAAGCTTTCTTT | CSASLSGRGSPEAFF